The 9 T cell receptor beta chains presented below share a single source sample, sequenced in a study of HIV-infected patients and healthy controls. Alpha and beta constant-region primers primed reverse transcription of approximately 0.55 ug RNA. Separate chain-specific third strand synthesis with multiplexing indices produced the alpha and beta libraries. Each CDR3 protein gets one entry after TCRdb re-called the 5' RACE reads with MiXCR. The data show just over 15,000 distinct CDR3 sequences, about 7.7% seen once. No cell fractionation was done, so the repertoire covers all unsorted peripheral blood T cells. The sample comprised blood. The receptors here all came from an adult in good health.

This rearrangement joins TRBV11-2 to TRBJ1-2; D is possibly TRBD1 (5 bases). Germline CDR1 and CDR2: SGHAT and FQNNGV. CDR3 length: 16 amino acids. Trimming took 1 base from V and 0 from J, leaving 12 bases between them. CDR3 sequence reads: CASSLGGTGANYGYTF. CDR3 nucleotides: TGTGCCAGCAGCTTAGGGGGGACGGGAGCTAACTATGGCTACACCTTC.

This clonotype was counted at least ten times. V is TRBV6-6 and J is TRBJ2-1; perhaps TRBD2 as D (5 bases). Trimming stripped 4 bases from V and 8 bases from J, with 21 bases between. This CDR3 spans 16 amino acids. Per germline, CDR1 MNHNY and CDR2 SVGAGI (reference sequence). CDR3 in DNA: TGTGCCAGCAGTTCCAGTGCTAGCAGGCCCTTCCATGAGCAGTTCTTC. It translates to CASSSSASRPFHEQFF.

This clonotype was counted at least ten times. The chain recombines TRBV18 with TRBJ1-1, with D uncertain. The V and J ends lost 4 bases and 1 base respectively, with 7 bases between them. The CDR3 has 13 amino acids. Per the germline V gene, CDR1 is KGHSH and CDR2 is LQKENI. DNA of the CDR3: TGTGCCAGCTCACGCCCTTGGAACACTGAAGCTTTCTTT. Translation gives CASSRPWNTEAFF.

This clonotype was recorded at least ten times. This chain links TRBV12-3 or TRBV12-4 with TRBJ1-2, with TRBD1 as a possible D gene (6 bases). V was trimmed by 7 bases and J by 5 bases, leaving 20 bases between them. The CDR3 is 15 amino acids. The CDR3: CASTLVGGRGYGYTF. The DNA for the CDR3 is TGTGCCAGCACCCTCGTAGGGGGAAGAGGGTATGGCTACACCTTC.

This clonotype is categorized as medium-sized. The rearrangement uses TRBV6-2 or TRBV6-3 and TRBJ2-7, with 10 bases matching TRBD1. Germline-derived CDR1 and CDR2 are MNHEY and SVGEGT. The length of the CDR3 is 14 residues. Losses at the gene ends were 6 bases for V and 6 bases for J; bases not matched to a gene: 8. CDR3 region: CASRRGTGASEQYF. The CDR3 coding sequence is TGTGCCAGCAGACGGGGGACAGGGGCTTCCGAGCAGTACTTC.

Sample share makes this clonotype medium-sized (0.01 to 0.1%). V gene TRBV9 combines with J gene TRBJ1-2; D unresolved. CDR3 size: 14 residues. Germline CDR1 reads SGDLS; CDR2 reads YYNGEE. Trimming took 0 bases from V and 3 from J, leaving 9 bases between them. CDR3 sequence: CASSVDTNYYGYTF. The CDR3 DNA sequence: TGTGCCAGCAGCGTAGACACTAACTACTATGGCTACACCTTC.

The J gene is TRBJ2-2, the V gene TRBV6-2 or TRBV6-3; D uncertain. Germline values: CDR1 MNHEY, CDR2 SVGEGT. V lost 8 bases to trimming and J lost 2 bases, with 15 bases between them. There are 15 residues in the CDR3. The CDR3 region is CASQSFDGNTGELFF. The CDR3 DNA sequence: TGTGCCAGCCAGTCGTTCGACGGCAACACCGGGGAGCTGTTTTTT.

This clonotype was detected ten times or more. The chain has TRBV6-2 or TRBV6-3 and TRBJ1-5; D ambiguous. Deletions cut 5 bases from V and 4 bases from J, with 3 bases between. CDR1 is MNHEY, CDR2 SVGEGT, per germline. CDR3 length equals 11 residues. The CDR3 nucleotides read TGTGCCAGCAGTCATAATCAGCCCCAGCATTTT. Its protein is CASSHNQPQHF.

This clonotype was seen at least ten times. The chain is built from TRBV2 and TRBJ2-1, with D perhaps matching TRBD1 (6 bases). The CDR3 has 15 residues. Germline loops: CDR1 SNHLY, CDR2 FYNNEI. The V gene lost 5 bases and the J gene lost 0 bases, with 11 bases spanning the gap. CDR3 nucleotide sequence: TGTGCCAGCAGTCGACAGGAGAGCTCCTACAATGAGCAGTTCTTC. It specifies CASSRQESSYNEQFF.